This entry lists 5 T cell receptor beta chains sequenced from one sample in a study of CXCR3-negative and CXCR3-positive naive CD8 T cells. Each TRB cDNA library was prepared by 5' RACE (with UMI labels). TCRdb reprocessed the 5' RACE reads and stores each CDR3 protein as one record, lacking DNA. The specimen's table records roughly 48,000 distinct CDR3 sequences. The sequenced sample consisted of memory CD8+ T cells from blood. These receptors came from a human donor in good health. Some clones in this sample may be carry-over from other donors' samples.

The V and J genes are TRBV7-9 and TRBJ2-5. This CDR3 contains 14 residues. Germline CDR1 reads SEHNR; CDR2 reads FQNEAQ (reference sequence). Here the CDR3 reads CASSFSTQQETQYF.

This chain joins TRBV6-4 and TRBJ1-1. Germline-derived CDR1 and CDR2 are MRHNA and SNTAGT. The CDR3 has 15 amino acids. The CDR3 region is CASSYSRGLYTEAFF.

The chain uses TRBV28 and TRBJ2-5; TCRdb's D call, TRBD1, is unchecked because there is no DNA. Germline CDR1 reads MDHEN; CDR2 reads SYDVKM. The CDR3 length is 14 residues. The CDR3 spells CASSPRRGRETQYF. Filled out from reference TRBV28 and TRBJ2-5, the complete variable domain reads DVKVTQSSRYLVKRTGEKVFLECVQDMDHENMFWYRQDPGLGLRLIYFSYDVKMKEKGDIPEGYSVSREKKERFSLILESASTNQTSMYLCASSPRRGRETQYFGPGTRLLVL.

The chain uses TRBV27 and TRBJ1-1. CDR1 and CDR2 from the germline V gene are MNHEY and SMNVEV (reference sequence). The CDR3 has 15 residues. The CDR3 protein is CASSLSRSLNTEAFF.

The CDR3 protein is CSVDTTGVDEQFF. V usage is TRBV29-1 and J usage is TRBJ2-1; lacking DNA, the TRBD1 call made by TCRdb goes unchecked. Germline loops: CDR1 SQVTM, CDR2 ANQGSEA. CDR3 length: 13 residues.